This T cell receptor beta chain is from a study of CD8+ T cells in alopecia areata. Treatment specified: oral pan-JAK inhibitor, 5-10 mg twice daily. cDNA reverse transcribed from extracted RNA served as the sequencing template. Repertoires were generated with immunoSEQ multiplex PCR, while TCRdb's copy carries only in-frame clones and drops some. The sample comprises roughly 110,000 clones, roughly 89% of which are singletons, and around a quarter rests with the top ten. The ends were cut back, 5 bases at V and 5 bases at J, with 15 bases in the middle. CDR3 length equals 14 residues. CDR1 and CDR2 from the germline V gene are MNHEY and SMNVEV (reference sequence).

Here the sequenced sample was CD8+ T cells sorted from blood, taken at week 24, from a patient treated with tofacitinib. This TCR derives from a human donor with alopecia areata. V usage is TRBV27 and J usage is TRBJ2-5; maybe TRBD1 (7 bases). DNA of the CDR3: TGTGCCAGCAGTCCGATCGGGGGACAGGAGACCCAGTACTTC. Translating it yields CASSPIGGQETQYF.